These T cell receptor beta chains were read from a single sample in a study of T cell responses to AZD1222 COVID-19 vaccine. Measured with immunoSEQ multiplex PCR; TCRdb has only the in-frame clones, and not every one. The sample carries around 180,000 clones, approximately 90% recorded once. The sample here was peripheral blood, taken on day 0 of AZD1222 vaccination. These receptors were taken from an adult in good health. Both conserved end residues are part of each CDR3. The order of the fields is V gene, J gene, CDR3 length, clone size, D gene, CDR3 DNA, CDR3 protein. A D gene is named only where the DNA matches it firmly. Only some rows state a clone size, as once, few, many or a class for expanded clones.

>TRBV6-5|TRBJ1-4|16|NA|NA
TGTGCCAGCAGTTACTCGGGCAGGGGCCTGGGTGAAAAACTGTTTTTT
CASSYSGRGLGEKLFF
>TRBV18|TRBJ2-1|12|NA|NA
TGTGCCAGCTCACCAGTCGGGCTTGAGCAGTTCTTC
CASSPVGLEQFF
>TRBV10-1|TRBJ1-5|13|NA|NA
TGCGCCAGCAGTGATAAGGGAGACCAGCCCCAGCATTTT
CASSDKGDQPQHF
>TRBV30|TRBJ1-6|13|NA|NA
TGTGCCTGGAGTCGAGGCATTCATTCACCCCTCCACTTT
CAWSRGIHSPLHF
>TRBV7-7|TRBJ2-1|16|NA|NA
TGTGCCAGCAGCTTATCGCCGGGAGTCCCCTACAATGAGCAGTTCTTC
CASSLSPGVPYNEQFF
>TRBV7-9|TRBJ1-2|16|NA|NA
TGTGCCAGCAGCCGGAGGGGGGGCCTGGCCAACTATGGCTACACCTTC
CASSRRGGLANYGYTF
>TRBV18|TRBJ2-1|15|once|NA
TGTGCCAGCTCATCCCTTCAAGGAGGTTACAATGAGCAGTTCTTC
CASSSLQGGYNEQFF
>TRBV7-9|TRBJ1-2|13|NA|TRBD1
TGTGCCAGCAGCCCGACAGGGGCGAATGGCTACACCTTC
CASSPTGANGYTF
>TRBV24-1|TRBJ2-3|16|NA|NA
TGTGCCACCAGTGATTTGCACGGGCCCAGCACAGATACGCAGTATTTT
CATSDLHGPSTDTQYF
>TRBV5-4|TRBJ2-7|12|NA|TRBD1
TGTGCCAGCACCCCCACAGGGGGCCAGCAGTACTTC
CASTPTGGQQYF
>TRBV5-4|TRBJ2-7|16|NA|TRBD1
TGTGCCAGCAGCCCCGGACAGGGATTGAATACCTACGAGCAGTACTTC
CASSPGQGLNTYEQYF
>TRBV2|TRBJ1-3|15|NA|NA
TGTGCCAGCAGTGAACCCGTTTTGGCTGGAAACACCATATATTTT
CASSEPVLAGNTIYF
>TRBV2|TRBJ1-5|15|once|TRBD1
TGTGCCAGCAGTGTGGCAGGGGGCTTCAATCAGCCCCAGCATTTT
CASSVAGGFNQPQHF
>TRBV3-1/TRBV3-2|TRBJ1-1|14|NA|TRBD1
TGTGCCAGCAGCCAGGGACAGCAACACACTGAAGCTTTCTTT
CASSQGQQHTEAFF
>TRBV18|TRBJ1-5|15|NA|NA
TGTGCCAGCTCACCAGGGGGATATAGCAATCAGCCCCAGCATTTT
CASSPGGYSNQPQHF
>TRBV19|TRBJ2-3|18|once|NA
TGTGCCAGTAGTACCTTGGCGGAGGGGCCTGGGGGCACAGATACGCAGTATTTT
CASSTLAEGPGGTDTQYF
>TRBV19|TRBJ1-6|16|NA|TRBD1
TGTGCCAGTAGTCCGGGGGACAGGGCCTATAATTCACCCCTCCACTTT
CASSPGDRAYNSPLHF
>TRBV29-1|TRBJ2-7|11|once|NA
TGCAGCCTGACCGATGGACGGAGGGAGTACTTC
CSLTDGRREYF
>TRBV13|TRBJ2-7|14|NA|TRBD1
TGTGCCAGCAGCCGTCGGGACAGAAGTTACGAGCAGTACTTC
CASSRRDRSYEQYF
>TRBV10-3|TRBJ2-6|18|NA|TRBD2
TGTGCCATCAGAGGGACTAGCGGGGGTTCTACTGGGGCCAACGTCCTGACTTTC
CAIRGTSGGSTGANVLTF
>TRBV6-5|TRBJ2-6|15|NA|NA
TGTGCCAGCAGGCCCAGGGAAGCTGGGGCCAACGTCCTGACTTTC
CASRPREAGANVLTF
>TRBV9|TRBJ2-1|14|NA|TRBD2
TGTGCCAGCCGTGGAGCGGGAGGGGAAAATGAGCAGTTCTTC
CASRGAGGENEQFF
>TRBV7-6|TRBJ2-1|18|NA|NA
TGTGCCAGCAGCTTATTTGGCCGGGGGTTAACCTCCTACAATGAGCAGTTCTTC
CASSLFGRGLTSYNEQFF
>TRBV18|TRBJ1-1|14|NA|NA
TGTGCCAGCTCAAACCGGCGGGAGGACACTGAAGCTTTCTTT
CASSNRREDTEAFF
>TRBV28|TRBJ1-4|16|NA|TRBD1
TGTGCCAGCAGGTGGGGACAGCGTGCAACTAATGAAAAACTGTTTTTT
CASRWGQRATNEKLFF
>TRBV28|TRBJ1-4|13|NA|NA
TGTGCCAGCGCGGGGGCCGTTAATGAAAAACTGTTTTTT
CASAGAVNEKLFF
>TRBV28|TRBJ2-2|15|NA|NA
TGTGCCGGAGCGCGGGCAGGGTTAAACACCGGGGAGCTGTTTTTT
CAGARAGLNTGELFF
>TRBV28|TRBJ1-5|15|once|TRBD1
TGTGCCAGCAGTTCACAGGGGGTGGGCAATCAGCCCCAGCATTTT
CASSSQGVGNQPQHF
>TRBV11-2|TRBJ2-3|17|NA|NA
TGTGCCAGCAGCCCCCGTGGGGCCTCATTCGGCGCAGATACGCAGTATTTT
CASSPRGASFGADTQYF
>TRBV13|TRBJ2-7|14|NA|NA
TGTGCCAGCAGCTCCGCCCCGGGGGTCTACGAGCAGTACTTC
CASSSAPGVYEQYF
>TRBV2|TRBJ2-4|12|NA|NA
TGTGCCACCGGGACATCCAAAAACATTCAGTACTTC
CATGTSKNIQYF
>TRBV5-1|TRBJ2-5|15|once|NA
TGCGCCAGCAGCTTGGGGGGGAGTAGTCGAGAGACCCAGTACTTC
CASSLGGSSRETQYF
>TRBV14|TRBJ1-2|15|NA|NA
TGTGCCAGCAGCCAGACCGGGACGGGAAACTATGGCTACACCTTC
CASSQTGTGNYGYTF
>TRBV14|TRBJ2-1|13|NA|NA
TGTGCCAGCAGCCAACTGGTTGGCAATGAGCAGTTCTTC
CASSQLVGNEQFF
>TRBV5-1|TRBJ2-7|15|once|NA
TGCGCCAGCAGCTTGGTCACAGGAGGTGCCTACGAGCAGTACTTC
CASSLVTGGAYEQYF
>TRBV4-2|TRBJ2-1|13|few|NA
TGTGCCAGCAGTCCTGGCCCCTCGGATGAGCAGTTCTTC
CASSPGPSDEQFF